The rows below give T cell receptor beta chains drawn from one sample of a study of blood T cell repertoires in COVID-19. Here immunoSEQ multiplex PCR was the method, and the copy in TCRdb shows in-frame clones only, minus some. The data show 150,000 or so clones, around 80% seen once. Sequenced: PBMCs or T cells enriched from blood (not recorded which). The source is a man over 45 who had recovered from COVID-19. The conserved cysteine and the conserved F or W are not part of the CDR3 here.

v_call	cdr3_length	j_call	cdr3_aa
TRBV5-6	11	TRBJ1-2	ASSFTGGGGYT
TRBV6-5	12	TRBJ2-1	ASSYSPGGEEQF
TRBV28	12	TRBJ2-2	ASSFVDRGLELF
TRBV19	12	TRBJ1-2	ASRPRNPNYGYT
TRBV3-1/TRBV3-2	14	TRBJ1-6	ASSQTGGRANSPLH
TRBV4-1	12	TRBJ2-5	ASSLGLATGTQY
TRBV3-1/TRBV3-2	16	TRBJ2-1	ASSLTASGGRYNNEQF
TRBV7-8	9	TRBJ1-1	ASSSGGEAF
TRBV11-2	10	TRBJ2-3	ASSTQAHTQY
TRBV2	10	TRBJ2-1	ASSVGGGEQF
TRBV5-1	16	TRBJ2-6	ASSLARVLGSGANVLT
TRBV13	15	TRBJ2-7	ASSLGLGQGNSYEQY
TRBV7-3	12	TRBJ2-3	ASSRDRGSDTQY
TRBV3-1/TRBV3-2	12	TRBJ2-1	ASSRSSGRNEQF
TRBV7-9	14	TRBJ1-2	ASSLALRGAGNGYT
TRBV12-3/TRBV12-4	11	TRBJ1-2	ASSLTSNYGYT
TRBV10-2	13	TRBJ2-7	ASSEVGLAGYEQY
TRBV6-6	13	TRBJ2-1	ASSRDRLSYNEQF
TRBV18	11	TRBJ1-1	ASSRVRDTEAF
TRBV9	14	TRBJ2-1	ASSATGMASYNEQF
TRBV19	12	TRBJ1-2	ASSTSQGANGYT
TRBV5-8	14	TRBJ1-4	ASSSRGARRNEKLF
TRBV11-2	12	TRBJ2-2	ASSLDFNTGELF
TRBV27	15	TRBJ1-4	ASSLTGQGYPNEKLF
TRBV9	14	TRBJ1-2	ASSGTLLWRGGGYT
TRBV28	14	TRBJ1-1	ASSLLGRAGGTEAF
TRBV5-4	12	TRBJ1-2	ASSFRDREGGYT
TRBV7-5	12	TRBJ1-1	ARSLVSLNTEAF
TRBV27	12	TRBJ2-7	ASSLGQSIYEQY
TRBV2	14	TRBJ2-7	ASSGVTGRGSYEQY
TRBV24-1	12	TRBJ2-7	ATSEPGRSHEQY
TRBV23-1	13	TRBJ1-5	ASSRLDRRNQPQH
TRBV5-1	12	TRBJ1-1	ASSFGTGNTEAF
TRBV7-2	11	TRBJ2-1	ASSLWGLNEQF
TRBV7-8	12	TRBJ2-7	ASRPLQGSYEQY
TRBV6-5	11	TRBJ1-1	ASSTTAPLEAF
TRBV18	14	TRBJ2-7	ASSPGGRGNSYEQY
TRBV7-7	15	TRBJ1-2	ASSSLVGRGSNYGYT
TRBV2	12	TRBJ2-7	ASSAGAGGVFLY
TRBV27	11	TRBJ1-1	ASSYLGGPEAF
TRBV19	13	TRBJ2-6	ASNPGLPGANVLT
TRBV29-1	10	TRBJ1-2	SVGTGHYGYT
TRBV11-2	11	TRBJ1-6	ASSLDQKSPLH
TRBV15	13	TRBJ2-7	ATSRDRNRVREQY
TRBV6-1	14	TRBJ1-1	ASSGQGININTEAF
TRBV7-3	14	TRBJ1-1	ASSLRGTGGITEAF
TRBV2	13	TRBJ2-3	ASSADGGSTDTQY
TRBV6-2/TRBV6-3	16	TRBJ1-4	ASSYVGTGIVANEKLF
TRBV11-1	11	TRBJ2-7	ANVIKAGYEQY
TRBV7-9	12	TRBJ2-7	ASSLGRGSYEQY
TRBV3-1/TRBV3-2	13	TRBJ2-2	ASSQDRRRTGELF
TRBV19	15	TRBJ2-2	ASRLISRGANTGELF
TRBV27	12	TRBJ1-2	ASSYGTGGYGYT
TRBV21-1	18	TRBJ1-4	ASSKVFNGKGTAFPEKLF
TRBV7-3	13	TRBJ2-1	ASSLGWAYYNEQF
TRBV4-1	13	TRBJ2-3	ASSQDGQSTDTQY
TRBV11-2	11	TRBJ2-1	ASTKGSYNEQF